Presented here are 21 T cell receptor beta chains from one specimen sequenced in a study of T cells in Graves' hyperthyroidism and ophthalmopathy. Amplification of TCR beta CDR3 regions used RNA as the template. First-round RT-PCR of the TCR CDR3 relied on the HTBI primer set. TCRdb reprocessed the multiplex PCR reads via MiXCR and lists one record per CDR3 protein. Of under 400,000 distinct CDR3 sequences in the sample, approximately 22% were seen once. The source material was blood. The receptors stem from a woman between 45 and 65 years old with Graves' hyperthyroidism.

The sample holds many counts of this clonotype. The chain recombines TRBV19 with TRBJ1-4, with D tentatively TRBD1 (5 bases). The CDR3 has 19 amino acids. Germline assignment: CDR1 LNHDA and CDR2 SQIVND (reference sequence). The V end was cut by 4 bases, the J end by 8 bases, with 29 bases between. This CDR3 is CASSTEPGRQGTTREKLFF. The DNA of the CDR3 is TGTGCCAGTAGTACCGAACCGGGACGCCAAGGAACGACAAGGGAAAAACTGTTTTTT.

The chain joins TRBV12-3 or TRBV12-4 to TRBJ2-5; no firm D call. The length of the CDR3 is 14 residues. The V and J ends lost 5 bases and 1 base respectively, with 11 bases between them. CDR3 sequence: CASSDDTTQETQYF. CDR3 bases: TGTGCCAGCAGTGATGACACGACCCAAGAGACCCAGTACTTC.

The V gene is TRBV5-1, the J gene TRBJ1-5; the D gene is possibly TRBD1 (5 bases). The CDR3 has 15 residues. The V gene lost 3 bases and the J gene lost 0 bases, with 10 bases spanning the gap. Germline assignment: CDR1 SGHRS and CDR2 YFSETQ. The CDR3 sequence: CASSSGPNSNQPQHF. CDR3 nucleotide sequence: TGCGCCAGCAGCTCGGGACCGAATAGCAATCAGCCCCAGCATTTT.

This chain connects TRBV10-3 to TRBJ2-7, with TRBD2 matching 13 bases. J was trimmed by 4 bases and V by 5 bases; bases with no gene match: 5. This CDR3 region has 15 residues. CDR1 ENHRY and CDR2 SYGVKD come from the germline V gene. CDR3 in amino acids: CAISPGLAGPYEQYF. CDR3 sequence (DNA): TGTGCCATCAGTCCGGGACTAGCGGGACCTTACGAGCAGTACTTC.

This clonotype has at least ten counts. The V call is TRBV18, the J call TRBJ2-4; D remains unclear. The CDR3 has 13 amino acids. Between the trimmed V and J ends, which lost 0 bases and 0 bases, there was a span of 0 bases. The germline gives CDR1 KGHSH, CDR2 LQKENI. The CDR3 nucleotides are TGTGCCAGCTCACCACCAGCCAAAAACATTCAGTACTTC. It codes for CASSPPAKNIQYF.

J is TRBJ2-3 and V is TRBV25-1; TRBD1 might be the D (7 bases). The V gene's germline CDR1 is MGHDK and CDR2 SYGVNS. The CDR3 consists of 16 residues. Trimming took 1 base from V and 4 from J, leaving 15 bases between them. The DNA for the CDR3 is TGTGCCAGCAGTGAATGGGCAGGGGGGTGGGCAGATACGCAGTATTTT. It yields the protein CASSEWAGGWADTQYF.

The V and J genes are TRBV13 and TRBJ2-7; D possibly corresponds to TRBD2 (7 bases). The CDR3 covers 14 residues. V was pared by 6 bases and J by 2 bases, with 14 bases between. Germline lookup yields CDR1 PRHDT and CDR2 FYEKMQ (reference sequence). Here the CDR3 DNA reads TGTGCCAGCAGGGGCGGGGGCTCTGCCTACGAGCAGTACTTC. Protein: CASRGGGSAYEQYF.

This clonotype was counted between two and nine times. The chain joins TRBV9 to TRBJ2-6; 9 nucleotides align to TRBD1. The CDR3 extends over 16 amino acids. Germline V CDR1 and CDR2: SGDLS, YYNGEE. Trimming removed 4 bases from V and 2 bases from J; junction bases left unmatched: 4. Here the CDR3 reads CASSSRQGAGANVLTF. DNA for the CDR3: TGTGCCAGCAGCTCGCGACAGGGGGCTGGGGCCAACGTCCTGACTTTC.

This clonotype was counted a few times. The chain links TRBV19 to TRBJ1-5; the D gene is possibly TRBD1 (6 bases). CDR1 is LNHDA and CDR2 is SQIVND in the germline V gene (reference sequence). Trimming pared 3 bases from V and 2 bases from J, leaving 14 bases between. This CDR3 has 16 amino acids. Written as DNA, the CDR3 is TGTGCCAGTAGTATCAGGGGTTCCGGGGGCAATCAGCCCCAGCATTTT. Its protein product is CASSIRGSGGNQPQHF.

About this clonotype: This likely stems from a read error, as it lies one base from a far larger clone. The chain has TRBV5-6 and TRBJ2-5; unclear D gene. The CDR3 spans 13 residues. Trimming cost V 2 bases and J 6 bases, with 11 bases left between them. In germline, CDR1 is SGHDT, CDR2 YYEEEE. The DNA of the CDR3 is TGTGCCAGCAGCTTAGGTCAGCAAAAGACCCAGTACTTC. It codes for CASSLGQQKTQYF.

In this sample, this clonotype turned up a few times. This chain uses TRBV20-1 with TRBJ2-3, with 9 bases aligning to TRBD2. The germline V gene has CDR1 DFQATT and CDR2 SNEGSKA (reference sequence). This CDR3 has 15 residues. J was trimmed by 4 bases and V by 3 bases; bases with no gene match: 8. The CDR3 nucleotides read TGCAGTGCTAGGTGGCTAGCGGGAAATCCAGATACGCAGTATTTT. Its protein product is CSARWLAGNPDTQYF.

Only a few counts were recorded for this clonotype. The chain employs TRBV2 and TRBJ2-7, with TRBD1 identical over 9 bases. CDR3 length: 14 amino acids. The germline gives CDR1 SNHLY, CDR2 FYNNEI. With V trimmed by 5 bases and J by 5 bases, 7 bases remained unmatched. For the CDR3, the DNA is TGTGCCAGCAGTCGTGGGACAGGGAAGAACGAGCAGTACTTC. This sequence encodes CASSRGTGKNEQYF.

This clonotype appeared a few times. This sequence joins TRBV28 and TRBJ2-1; maybe TRBD2 (6 bases). CDR1 and CDR2 from the germline V gene are MDHEN and SYDVKM. V lost 6 bases and J 8 bases, leaving 14 bases between the germline ends. CDR3 length equals 13 residues. CDR3 in DNA: TGTGCCAGCAGGCCTGGGTGGGGGGATGAGCAGTTCTTC. Residues: CASRPGWGDEQFF.

The genes are TRBV29-1 and TRBJ2-7; 9 bases map to TRBD1. V shed 7 bases, J shed 4 bases, and the junction held 8 bases outside the gene matches. The CDR3 covers 13 residues. Per the germline V gene, CDR1 is SQVTM and CDR2 is ANQGSEA. CDR3 DNA sequence: TGCAGCGGAACAGGACAGGGGAAATACGAGCAGTACTTC. Its translation is CSGTGQGKYEQYF.

With regard to this clonotype: A read error may explain this, as a much larger clone is one base away. The chain recombines TRBV14 with TRBJ1-2; no definite D call. Looked up from germline, CDR1 is SGHDN and CDR2 is FVKESK. This CDR3 has 13 amino acids. Trimming took 5 bases from V and 8 from J, leaving 15 bases between them. CDR3 region: CASSADGVGGYTF. The CDR3 nucleotides are TGTGCCAGCAGCGCGGACGGTGTGGGGGGCTACACCTTC.

This clonotype was detected many times. The chain couples TRBV6-1 to TRBJ1-6; 9 positions match TRBD1. CDR1 MNHNS and CDR2 SASEGT come from the germline V gene. This CDR3 is built from 13 residues. Trimming removed 6 bases from V and 9 bases from J; junction bases left unmatched: 3. The CDR3 loop is CASRDRGVSPLHF. The CDR3 nucleotides read TGTGCCAGCAGGGACAGGGGTGTTTCACCCCTCCACTTT.

This clonotype was seen repeatedly, ten times or more. The V and J genes are TRBV5-1 and TRBJ1-2, with D unclear. CDR3 length: 14 residues. The germline V gene encodes CDR1 SGHRS and CDR2 YFSETQ. V lost 1 base, J lost 2 bases, and 9 bases lay in between. The CDR3 DNA reads as TGCGCCAGCAGCTTGCCGGGGAGCAACTATGGCTACACCTTC. Translating gives CASSLPGSNYGYTF.

The chain has TRBV29-1 and TRBJ1-3; D not resolved. Trimming stripped 1 base from V and 1 base from J, with 8 bases between. CDR3 length equals 14 residues. Germline values: CDR1 SQVTM, CDR2 ANQGSEA. The CDR3 nucleotides are TGCAGCGTTGAAGTTTTTGGGTCTGGAAACACCATATATTTT. Its protein is CSVEVFGSGNTIYF.

This clonotype was seen repeatedly, ten times or more. The rearrangement uses TRBV2 and TRBJ1-4; TRBD1 might be the D (6 bases). Trimming removed 6 bases at V and 8 bases at J, with 25 bases between. CDR3 length: 17 amino acids. Germline V CDR1 and CDR2: SNHLY, FYNNEI. The CDR3 reads CASRDPVGGLVGEKLFF. CDR3 nucleotides: TGTGCCAGCAGGGACCCCGTGGGGGGCTTGGTTGGAGAAAAACTGTTTTTT.

This clonotype has more than one count but fewer than ten. The V gene is TRBV4-1, the J gene TRBJ2-2; D call uncertain. CDR1 and CDR2 (germline): MGHRA, YSYEKL. Deletions cut 5 bases from V and 7 bases from J, with 5 bases between. CDR3 length: 11 residues. The CDR3 DNA sequence: TGCGCCAGCAGCAACTACGGGGAGCTGTTTTTT. This sequence encodes CASSNYGELFF.

The chain employs TRBV9 and TRBJ1-2, with D unclear. This CDR3 has 13 amino acids. Deletions cut 3 bases from V and 6 bases from J, with 12 bases between. Germline V gene data show CDR1 as SGDLS and CDR2 as YYNGEE. The CDR3 spells CASSARPTDGYTF. DNA for the CDR3: TGTGCCAGCAGCGCGCGACCCACTGATGGCTACACCTTC.